This TCR beta chain was sequenced for a study of T-cell memory formation after mild COVID-19. Turning to the study itself: There were largely donor-specific TCR clusters.

Findings and caveats of the study: The finding that pre-infection memory included some responding clones suggested that cross-reactive memory joined. Later expanders leaned CD4+, whereas clones that contracted between day 15 and 85 were balanced CD4/CD8. Those CD4+ clones that contracted were mainly in CM and EM (CD8+ ones in EMRA).

Losses at the gene ends were 5 bases for V and 3 bases for J; bases not matched to a gene: 6. The CDR3 has 14 amino acids. Germline V gene data show CDR1 as SGHRS and CDR2 as YFSETQ. A few counts support this clonotype. Its specificity is unknown. One entry per CDR3 protein, called by TCRdb with MiXCR from the 5' RACE reads. The table lists 180,000 or so distinct CDR3 sequences, around 15% of them singletons, with about 2% in the top ten. The chain has TRBV5-1 and TRBJ2-3; TRBD2 matches at 7 bases. Sequencing input: PBMCs or a T cell subset sorted from them (not recorded which). The sequence was collected from an adult woman who had mild COVID-19 (a few samples of this study predate the infection). Cell type and time point are not known. This CDR3 is CASRRGTSTDTQYF. The CDR3 region has the DNA TGCGCCAGCAGGCGGGGGACTTCGACAGATACGCAGTATTTT. Supplemented by reference TRBV5-1 and TRBJ2-3, the full variable domain reads KAGVTQTPRYLIKTRGQQVTLSCSPISGHRSVSWYQQTPGQGLQFLFEYFSETQRNKGNFPGRFSGRQFSNSRSEMNVSTLELGDSALYLCASRRGTSTDTQYFGPGTRLTVL.